Listed below are T cell receptor beta chains from one sample, sequenced in a study of control samples from healthy donors and cancer patients. The table came from immunoSEQ multiplex PCR; TCRdb's copy has only in-frame clones and leaves some out. This sample has around 170,000 clones, with 90% found just once. Material: blood. The receptors were gathered from a woman aged 50 to 60 in good health. The CDR3 runs from the conserved cysteine through the conserved F or W.

J gene | V gene | CDR3 protein
TRBJ1-2 | TRBV4-1 | CASSQGKTGLNYGYTF
TRBJ1-2 | TRBV11-2 | CASSLDMRGYGYTF
TRBJ1-2 | TRBV6-2/TRBV6-3 | CASSYPGSRYGYTF
TRBJ2-3 | TRBV5-1 | CASSRGQTGTQYF
TRBJ2-7 | TRBV10-3 | CAISGDRGGYEQYF
TRBJ1-1 | TRBV10-3 | CATGQANTEAFF
TRBJ2-1 | TRBV3-1/TRBV3-2 | CASSQIAGGPGNEQFF
TRBJ1-6 | TRBV28 | CASSLSRTGYNSPLHF
TRBJ1-2 | TRBV28 | CASSLGRLAGYTF
TRBJ2-3 | TRBV5-1 | CASSLQFTDTQYF
TRBJ1-5 | TRBV24-1 | CATSDSGNQPQHF
TRBJ2-5 | TRBV14 | CASSQDRGRQPYETQYF
TRBJ2-7 | TRBV30 | CAWSQSGNGQYF
TRBJ2-7 | TRBV19 | CASSAGQGYEQYF
TRBJ2-5 | TRBV28 | CASSNRRAAETQYF
TRBJ1-6 | TRBV30 | CAWSSLLGDSPLHF
TRBJ1-1 | TRBV5-6 | CASSLGQITEAFF
TRBJ2-7 | TRBV28 | CASSRGRNEQYF
TRBJ1-4 | TRBV6-5 | CASRRGDEKLFF
TRBJ2-1 | TRBV6-2/TRBV6-3 | CASSYVIWQAGNEQFF
TRBJ2-1 | TRBV2 | CASKGSYNEQFF
TRBJ1-4 | TRBV3-1/TRBV3-2 | CASSSEGTNEKLFF
TRBJ2-1 | TRBV19 | CASSLRTGTGTGQFF
TRBJ1-1 | TRBV11-3 | CASSLWGNTEAFF
TRBJ2-7 | TRBV5-1 | CASSPGQTYEQYF
TRBJ2-5 | TRBV5-8 | CASRSGQGAGETQYF
TRBJ1-2 | TRBV28 | CASSRVGPAYGYTF
TRBJ1-5 | TRBV7-9 | CASSRGTERKHQPQHF
TRBJ2-1 | TRBV7-3 | CASSLRVSGVNNEQFF
TRBJ2-7 | TRBV15 | CATGTGGHYEQYF
TRBJ2-3 | TRBV28 | CASHEGGSTDTQYF
TRBJ2-5 | TRBV5-1 | CASSSSSSAPIQETQYF
TRBJ1-4 | TRBV4-3 | CASSQSSSGGRTTFNEKLFF
TRBJ1-3 | TRBV4-3 | CASSQTGAGNTIYF
TRBJ1-1 | TRBV18 | CASSSGTTTPLMNTEAFF
TRBJ2-5 | TRBV10-3 | CAICRGARETQYF
TRBJ1-1 | TRBV29-1 | CSVEDGPLLNTEAFF
TRBJ1-3 | TRBV30 | CAWSVEGGGNTIYF
TRBJ2-1 | TRBV9 | CASSVVESGEQFF
TRBJ2-2 | TRBV9 | CASSVVAGADTGELFF
TRBJ2-1 | TRBV15 | CATSLDTSRNEQFF
TRBJ1-2 | TRBV28 | CASIVQGMPYGYTF
TRBJ1-2 | TRBV2 | CASMRGEGLTGYTF
TRBJ1-4 | TRBV12-3/TRBV12-4 | CASSRGAGTELFF
TRBJ1-4 | TRBV5-6 | CASSPLISEKLFF
TRBJ2-5 | TRBV27 | CASTPGPKMTQYF
TRBJ1-1 | TRBV5-4 | CASSRELAEAFF
TRBJ1-2 | TRBV27 | CASRGQGALRDYTF
TRBJ1-2 | TRBV7-8 | CASSLDVRNYGYTF
TRBJ2-6 | TRBV2 | CASSTSDWDRGNSGANVLTF